Each of the 8 T cell receptor beta chains below was sequenced from the same sample in a study of T-cell memory formation after mild COVID-19. TCRdb redid the calling of the 5' RACE reads with MiXCR, one entry per CDR3 protein. The sample carries about 170,000 distinct CDR3 sequences, over 10% recorded once. Sequenced material: PBMCs or a T cell subset sorted from them (not recorded which). The receptors here all came from a man between 18 and 35 years old who had mild COVID-19 (a few samples of this study predate the infection). Cell type and time point are not known.

The chain is built from TRBV7-2 and TRBJ1-2; 10 nucleotides align to TRBD1. The CDR3 loop spans 15 amino acids. Trimming cost V 6 bases and J 7 bases; bases outside gene matches: 11. Germline V gives CDR1 SGHTA, CDR2 FQGNSA. CDR3 DNA sequence: TGTGCCAGCAGACCTTCGGGACAGGGGTTGGGTGGCTACACCTTC. Translating gives CASRPSGQGLGGYTF.

This clonotype showed up just a few times. The gene calls are TRBV15 and TRBJ2-5; perhaps TRBD2 as D (6 bases). V was clipped by 0 bases and J by 4 bases, with 9 bases between them. The germline V gene encodes CDR1 LNHNV and CDR2 YYDKDF (reference sequence). This CDR3 spans 14 amino acids. This CDR3 is CATSRDRGGETQYF. The CDR3 DNA is TGTGCCACCAGCAGAGATCGGGGAGGAGAGACCCAGTACTTC.

This clonotype has ten or more counts. The chain couples TRBV5-1 to TRBJ2-5, with D maybe TRBD2 (6 bases). Trimming cost V 4 bases and J 5 bases, with 15 bases left between them. Germline-derived CDR1 and CDR2 are SGHRS and YFSETQ. The CDR3 covers 14 residues. CDR3: CASSIPGRGETQYF. DNA for the CDR3: TGCGCCAGCAGCATACCGGGACGGGGGGAGACCCAGTACTTC. The complete variable domain, with remaining parts taken from reference TRBV5-1 and TRBJ2-5, reads KAGVTQTPRYLIKTRGQQVTLSCSPISGHRSVSWYQQTPGQGLQFLFEYFSETQRNKGNFPGRFSGRQFSNSRSEMNVSTLELGDSALYLCASSIPGRGETQYFGPGTRLLVL.

The chain couples TRBV7-2 to TRBJ2-5; D uncertain. The CDR3 loop spans 12 amino acids. V was pared by 8 bases and J by 2 bases, with 9 bases between. Germline lookup yields CDR1 SGHTA and CDR2 FQGNSA. The CDR3, as DNA: TGTGCCAGCTTTGAGAGGCAAGAGACCCAGTACTTC. Amino acids: CASFERQETQYF.

The rearrangement joins TRBV20-1 to TRBJ2-1; D possibly corresponds to TRBD2 (6 bases). Germline loops: CDR1 DFQATT, CDR2 SNEGSKA (reference sequence). CDR3 size: 15 residues. The ends were cut back, 0 bases at V and 1 base at J, with 10 bases in the middle. Here the CDR3 reads CSARDRGGSYNEQFF. CDR3 in DNA: TGCAGTGCTAGAGATCGTGGGGGGTCCTACAATGAGCAGTTCTTC.

This sequence joins TRBV4-1 and TRBJ2-3, with a weak D call TRBD2 (6 bases). The germline V gene encodes CDR1 MGHRA and CDR2 YSYEKL. The V and J ends lost 2 bases and 3 bases respectively, with 12 bases between them. The CDR3 length is 15 residues. The CDR3 loop reads CASSQQTRSTDTQYF. DNA of the CDR3: TGCGCCAGCAGCCAACAGACTAGGAGTACAGATACGCAGTATTTT.

This clonotype was seen a handful of times. The genes are TRBV29-1 and TRBJ2-4; 11 positions match TRBD1. V was clipped by 6 bases and J by 6 bases; unmatched bases: 7. CDR1 is SQVTM and CDR2 is ANQGSEA in the germline V gene. The length of the CDR3 is 14 residues. CDR3 coding DNA: TGCAGCGTGGTATCCGGGACAGGGGGAAACATTCAGTACTTC. Amino acids: CSVVSGTGGNIQYF.

This clonotype was found many times. V and J are TRBV5-1 and TRBJ2-5; D is undetermined. Trimming left V 0 bases short and J 2 bases short, with 8 bases between. Germline values: CDR1 SGHRS, CDR2 YFSETQ. The CDR3 is made up of 14 amino acids. The CDR3 loop reads CASSLGTAQETQYF. In nucleotides, the CDR3 is TGCGCCAGCAGCTTGGGTACAGCACAAGAGACCCAGTACTTC.